The 29 T cell receptor beta chains in this list originate from one sample, sequenced in a study of T-cell memory formation after mild COVID-19. MiXCR, run by TCRdb on the 5' RACE reads, gives a single entry per CDR3 protein. The table includes about 360,000 distinct CDR3 sequences, around an eighth detected once. Specimen: PBMCs or a T cell subset sorted from them (not recorded which). All receptors derive from a man younger than 35 who had mild COVID-19 (a few samples of this study predate the infection). Cell type and time point are not known.

This clonotype was seen at least ten times. The chain links TRBV4-3 to TRBJ2-3, with 11 bases that match TRBD2. Losses at the gene ends were 1 base for V and 4 bases for J; bases not matched to a gene: 7. CDR3 length: 17 residues. The V gene's germline CDR1 is LGHNA and CDR2 YSLEER. CDR3 region: CASSQGIAGGPSDTQYF. In nucleotides, the CDR3 is TGCGCCAGCAGCCAAGGCATAGCGGGGGGGCCATCAGATACGCAGTATTTT.

The chain recombines TRBV7-8 with TRBJ2-3; possibly TRBD1 for D (5 bases). The CDR3 has 17 amino acids. V was clipped by 2 bases and J by 0 bases, with 15 bases between them. CDR1 SGHVS and CDR2 FQNEAQ come from the germline V gene. The CDR3 is CASSLPRQGHSTDTQYF. The CDR3 DNA sequence: TGTGCCAGCAGCTTACCCAGGCAGGGCCATAGCACAGATACGCAGTATTTT.

This clonotype has just a few counts. V and J are TRBV6-5 and TRBJ2-7, with a possible D match to TRBD1 (5 bases). The ends were cut back, 8 bases at V and 0 bases at J, with 8 bases in the middle. This CDR3 contains 12 residues. CDR1 MNHEY and CDR2 SVGAGI come from the germline V gene. This CDR3 is CASQGSSYEQYF. CDR3 bases: TGTGCCAGCCAGGGTTCCTCCTACGAGCAGTACTTC.

This clonotype was counted between two and nine times. The chain uses TRBV12-3 or TRBV12-4 and TRBJ1-5; tentative D call: TRBD1 (5 bases). The CDR3 is 14 residues long. V lost 1 base and J 7 bases, leaving 11 bases between the germline ends. CDR3 protein: CASSLDPGPQPQHF. In DNA, the CDR3 is TGTGCCAGCAGTTTAGATCCGGGACCGCAGCCCCAGCATTTT.

This clonotype turned up a few times. V is TRBV10-3 and J is TRBJ2-5; the match to TRBD1 covers 9 bases. The V and J ends lost 3 bases and 5 bases, in that order; junction bases with no gene match: 7. The CDR3 sequence is 15 residues long. CDR1 and CDR2 (germline): ENHRY, SYGVKD. CDR3 in DNA: TGTGCCATCAGTGACCTAGGACAGGGGTTGGAGACCCAGTACTTC. Residues: CAISDLGQGLETQYF.

This rearrangement joins TRBV11-2 to TRBJ1-5; D is possibly TRBD1 (6 bases). CDR1 and CDR2 (germline): SGHAT, FQNNGV. The CDR3 spans 18 residues. The V and J ends lost 1 base and 0 bases respectively, with 16 bases between them. The CDR3 loop is CASSLGMMDRPSNQPQHF. Written as DNA, the CDR3 is TGTGCCAGCAGCTTAGGTATGATGGACAGACCTAGCAATCAGCCCCAGCATTTT.

This clonotype occurred a few times. The chain joins TRBV19 to TRBJ2-1; 8 bases align to TRBD2. The J segment lost 2 bases and the V segment lost 0 bases, leaving 9 bases of the junction unmatched. The CDR3 is made up of 18 amino acids. CDR1 is LNHDA, CDR2 SQIVND, per germline (reference sequence). CDR3 sequence reads: CASSIDLWRGVPYNEQFF. The DNA of the CDR3 is TGTGCCAGTAGTATAGATCTTTGGCGGGGGGTTCCCTACAATGAGCAGTTCTTC.

The J gene is TRBJ1-6, the V gene TRBV6-1; D may be TRBD1 (6 bases). V dropped 7 bases and J dropped 5 bases, with 18 bases sitting between them. The V gene's germline CDR1 is MNHNS and CDR2 SASEGT. This CDR3 has 16 amino acids. CDR3 loop: CASTTPRGLNNSPLHF. In DNA, the CDR3 is TGTGCCAGCACTACCCCTAGGGGGTTGAATAATTCACCCCTCCACTTT.

This clonotype was seen a few times. The V gene is TRBV6-5, the J gene TRBJ2-7, with D unclear. CDR3 size: 13 residues. Germline V gives CDR1 MNHEY, CDR2 SVGAGI. Trimming pared 6 bases from V and 3 bases from J, leaving 12 bases between. This CDR3 is CASSPRASYEQYF. The CDR3 DNA follows: TGTGCCAGCAGCCCAAGGGCTAGCTACGAGCAGTACTTC.

This clonotype was seen just once. This chain uses TRBV9 with TRBJ1-2; D is possibly TRBD1 (5 bases). This CDR3 is 14 amino acids long. CDR1 and CDR2 (germline): SGDLS, YYNGEE. With 0 bases removed from V and 8 bases from J, the gap between germline ends came to 14 bases. CDR3 nucleotide sequence: TGTGCCAGCAGCGTAGGGATAGAAGGGGTCGGCTACACCTTC. This encodes CASSVGIEGVGYTF.

This clonotype was observed a few times. This chain links TRBV4-1 with TRBJ1-1; D call uncertain. This CDR3 contains 15 residues. V was trimmed by 1 base and J by 3 bases, leaving 12 bases between them. Germline CDR1 is MGHRA and CDR2 is YSYEKL. CDR3 region: CASSQVQSLYTEAFF. CDR3 bases: TGCGCCAGCAGCCAAGTCCAGAGCCTCTACACTGAAGCTTTCTTT.

V usage is TRBV6-5 and J usage is TRBJ1-1; the D gene is possibly TRBD1 (6 bases). Germline V lookup: CDR1 MNHEY, CDR2 SVGAGI. The germline V and J ends were trimmed by 4 bases and 1 base, with 10 bases remaining between them. The CDR3 extends over 14 amino acids. In nucleotides, the CDR3 is TGTGCCAGCAGTTGGGGGGGCCAGAACACTGAAGCTTTCTTT. The encoded protein is CASSWGGQNTEAFF.

CDR3 sequence (DNA): TGTGCCAGCAGCCCACGGGGTACGGGGGGGTCTCTGCAGTTCTTC. Protein sequence: CASSPRGTGGSLQFF. J is TRBJ2-1 and V is TRBV7-3; 8 bases match TRBD2. This CDR3 is built from 15 residues. Germline CDR1 SGHTA, CDR2 FQGTGA. V gave up 5 bases and J gave up 12 bases; unmatched junction bases: 15.

The sample holds a few counts of this clonotype. The CDR3 here is CASSSTGQGVVYGYTF. CDR3 nucleotide sequence: TGCGCCAGCAGCTCGACTGGACAGGGGGTTGTCTATGGCTACACCTTC. The rearrangement uses TRBV5-1 and TRBJ1-2; TRBD1 matches 10 bases. The CDR3 is 16 amino acids. The germline gives CDR1 SGHRS, CDR2 YFSETQ. V lost 3 bases, J lost 4 bases, and 9 bases stayed unmatched.

The chain joins TRBV21-1 to TRBJ1-2; the table gives TRBD1 as D, unverified against the DNA. TRBV21-1 is reported as a pseudogene. The CDR3 length is 15 residues. As DNA, the CDR3 is TGTGCCAGCAGCAAAGATCGGGACAGTTCTTATGGCTACACCTTC. Its protein is CASSKDRDSSYGYTF.

This clonotype was recorded at least ten times. The chain has TRBV3-1 and TRBJ1-1, with D tentatively TRBD1 (5 bases). The CDR3 consists of 14 residues. The V gene lost 6 bases and the J gene lost 4 bases, with 15 bases spanning the gap. The V gene's germline CDR1 is LGHDT and CDR2 YNNKEL (reference sequence). CDR3 sequence (DNA): TGTGCCAGCAGTCTTACCGGGGGAGTCACTGAAGCTTTCTTT. Its protein is CASSLTGGVTEAFF.

This clonotype was counted only a few times. This chain uses TRBV5-1 with TRBJ2-7; TRBD1 agrees at 8 bases. This CDR3 has 15 residues. V lost 3 bases to trimming and J lost 5 bases; unmatched junction nucleotides: 10. Germline loops: CDR1 SGHRS, CDR2 YFSETQ. The CDR3 nucleotides are TGCGCCAGCAGCTCCGTCCCGACAGGGGCTCACGAGCAGTACGTC. Its translation: CASSSVPTGAHEQYV.

The rearrangement links TRBV27 to TRBJ2-1, with 9 bases aligning to TRBD1. Germline CDR1 reads MNHEY; CDR2 reads SMNVEV (reference sequence). V shed 5 bases, J shed 11 bases, and the junction held 13 bases outside the gene matches. This CDR3 spans 15 amino acids. CDR3 amino acids: CASSLGGTGRLKQFF. The CDR3 DNA reads TGTGCCAGCAGTCTAGGCGGGACAGGGAGGCTCAAGCAGTTCTTC.

V gene TRBV20-1 combines with J gene TRBJ1-1; D remains ambiguous. Germline V lookup: CDR1 DFQATT, CDR2 SNEGSKA (reference sequence). Trimming removed 0 bases at V and 7 bases at J, with 9 bases between. CDR3 length: 12 residues. The CDR3 sequence: CSARDLRHEAFF. Written as DNA, the CDR3 is TGCAGTGCTAGAGATCTGAGGCATGAAGCTTTCTTT.

This clonotype was counted only a few times. The V gene is TRBV20-1, the J gene TRBJ1-5; D gene uncertain. This CDR3 spans 15 amino acids. CDR1 and CDR2 (germline): DFQATT, SNEGSKA (reference sequence). Trimming left V 2 bases short and J 7 bases short, with 18 bases between. CDR3 loop: CSARSRGPAGQPQHF. The CDR3 region has the DNA TGCAGTGCTAGATCCCGCGGACCTGCGGGGCAGCCCCAGCATTTT.

The rearrangement links TRBV20-1 to TRBJ2-2; TRBD1 matches 11 bases. The CDR3 covers 14 residues. With V trimmed by 2 bases and J by 5 bases, 1 base remained unmatched. Germline values: CDR1 DFQATT, CDR2 SNEGSKA (reference sequence). CDR3 residues: CSARRDRGTGELFF. CDR3 sequence (DNA): TGCAGTGCTAGAAGGGACAGGGGGACCGGGGAGCTGTTTTTT.

The chain employs TRBV7-2 and TRBJ2-1, with 7 bases lining up with TRBD2. Germline V gene data show CDR1 as SGHTA and CDR2 as FQGNSA. Trimming cost V 6 bases and J 2 bases; bases outside gene matches: 7. The CDR3 sequence is 15 residues long. CDR3 sequence reads: CASSGTGTTYNEQFF. Written as DNA, the CDR3 is TGTGCCAGCAGTGGGACCGGGACTACCTACAATGAGCAGTTCTTC.

The chain joins TRBV20-1 to TRBJ1-2, with a possible D match to TRBD1 (5 bases). CDR1 DFQATT and CDR2 SNEGSKA come from the germline V gene (reference sequence). V was shortened by 3 bases and J by 3 bases, with 17 bases between the two germline ends. This CDR3 is 15 amino acids long. CDR3 in amino acids: CSASLRVEVYYGYTF. As DNA, the CDR3 is TGCAGTGCTAGTCTCAGGGTCGAAGTGTACTATGGCTACACCTTC.

The gene calls are TRBV20-1 and TRBJ2-3; D gene uncertain. The V end lost 3 bases, the J end lost 1 base, and 8 bases lay between the germline ends. The CDR3 extends over 13 amino acids. The germline gives CDR1 DFQATT, CDR2 SNEGSKA (reference sequence). In nucleotides, the CDR3 is TGCAGTGCTAGGTACCCCGGCACAGATACGCAGTATTTT. It codes for CSARYPGTDTQYF.

V and J are TRBV7-9 and TRBJ1-1, with 10 positions matching TRBD1. V shed 4 bases, J shed 3 bases, and the junction held 14 bases outside the gene matches. Germline V gene lookup returns CDR1 SEHNR and CDR2 FQNEAQ (reference sequence). The CDR3 consists of 18 residues. CDR3 sequence (DNA): TGTGCCAGCAGCTGGACAGGGGGTACAACAGTTGGTGACACTGAAGCTTTCTTT. Its translation: CASSWTGGTTVGDTEAFF.

The V gene is TRBV11-2, the J gene TRBJ2-3; TRBD1 is a possible D gene (6 bases). The CDR3 spans 14 residues. V was shortened by 6 bases and J by 2 bases, with 12 bases between the two germline ends. CDR1 and CDR2 (germline): SGHAT, FQNNGV. The CDR3: CASRGASTTDTQYF. CDR3 in DNA: TGTGCCAGCAGGGGGGCTTCGACCACAGATACGCAGTATTTT.

This clonotype was seen a handful of times. The chain has TRBV20-1 and TRBJ1-4; D unresolved. The CDR3 runs 12 residues. V lost 3 bases to trimming and J lost 5 bases, with 7 bases between them. Germline V lookup: CDR1 DFQATT, CDR2 SNEGSKA (reference sequence). The CDR3 sequence: CSARTGNEKLFF. In DNA form, the CDR3 reads TGCAGTGCTAGGACCGGGAATGAAAAACTGTTTTTT.

This clonotype was seen only a few times. This chain connects TRBV7-2 to TRBJ1-2; 8 bases are a match to TRBD1. The CDR3 is made up of 14 amino acids. Per germline, CDR1 SGHTA and CDR2 FQGNSA. Germline trimming cut 4 bases from V and 5 bases from J; bases unmatched to any gene: 6. Written as DNA, the CDR3 is TGTGCCAGCAGCTCCCAGGACAGGGTGTATGGCTACACCTTC. It yields the protein CASSSQDRVYGYTF.

The table lists this clonotype with many counts. The chain employs TRBV4-1 and TRBJ1-3; no clear D. This CDR3 contains 15 residues. Looked up from germline, CDR1 is MGHRA and CDR2 is YSYEKL. V dropped 5 bases and J dropped 1 base, with 12 bases sitting between them. CDR3 nucleotides: TGCGCCAGCAGCAACCCATCGATTTCTGGAAACACCATATATTTT. Its translation is CASSNPSISGNTIYF.